This TCR beta chain is drawn from a study of T cells in Graves' hyperthyroidism and ophthalmopathy. Study findings and constraints: Most thyroid clonotypes expanded above 0.001 were also detected in blood. Patients with ophthalmopathy were separated from those with stable hyperthyroidism by a 13 V-J model.

Diagnostic assessment was based on clinical symptoms, serum thyroxine and TRAb, thyroid ultrasound and orbital computed tomography. It was less than 13 ml of fresh peripheral blood that supplied the PBMCs. Amplification targeted TCR beta CDR3 regions from RNA transcripts. Carried out on the TCR CDR3, a first-round RT-PCR used the HTBI primer set. TCRdb fed the multiplex PCR reads into MiXCR, producing one record per CDR3 protein. The data hold about 620,000 distinct CDR3 sequences, with around 16% observed a single time. The sample holds many counts of this clonotype. What it binds is not known. The V segment lost 3 bases and the J segment 7 bases; nucleotides outside the gene matches: 6. The CDR3 consists of 15 residues. Germline CDR1 is MDHEN and CDR2 is SYDVKM.

This sequence joins TRBV28 and TRBJ2-7; TRBD2 agrees at 13 bases. This clonotype was obtained from a woman aged 25-40 years with Graves' hyperthyroidism. Sequencing was carried out using blood. CDR3 bases: TGTGCCAGCAGTTTGGGACTAGCGGGAATTCGGGAGCAGTACTTC. The encoded protein is CASSLGLAGIREQYF.